A single sample gave rise to the 18 T cell receptor beta chains below, sequenced in a study of identical twins. TCRdb re-analysed the 5' RACE reads in MiXCR, keeping a single row per CDR3 protein. This sample has nearly 650,000 distinct CDR3 sequences; less than 9% occur once, and the top ten carry 1.6%. These data were also filed under a second study, of yellow fever vaccine responses in identical twins.

The sample consisted of PBMCs. These receptors all stem from a young woman in good health.

The chain is built from TRBV5-1 and TRBJ2-1; perhaps TRBD1 as D (5 bases). This CDR3 has 14 amino acids. Trimming left V 2 bases short and J 3 bases short, with 9 bases between. Germline-derived CDR1 and CDR2 are SGHRS and YFSETQ. This CDR3 reads CASSFGQGYNEQFF. In nucleotides, the CDR3 is TGCGCCAGCAGCTTTGGGCAGGGCTACAATGAGCAGTTCTTC.

This clonotype was observed a handful of times. The rearrangement links TRBV7-9 to TRBJ2-7; TRBD2 matches 8 bases. Trimming at V came to 6 bases and at J to 4 bases, leaving 8 bases not matched to a gene. Germline V gene sequence: CDR1 SEHNR, CDR2 FQNEAQ (reference sequence). CDR3 length: 14 residues. CDR3 coding DNA: TGTGCCAGCAGTCGGAGCGGGAGCCGTTACGAGCAGTACTTC. It codes for CASSRSGSRYEQYF.

In this sample, this clonotype turned up many times. V gene TRBV5-1 combines with J gene TRBJ2-1, with 11 nucleotides matching TRBD1. CDR3 length equals 16 residues. The V gene's germline CDR1 is SGHRS and CDR2 YFSETQ. V lost 0 bases to trimming and J lost 2 bases; unmatched junction nucleotides: 1. CDR3 in DNA: TGCGCCAGCAGCTTGGAGGGACAGGGGGCCTACAATGAGCAGTTCTTC. This encodes CASSLEGQGAYNEQFF. Combining the CDR3 with reference TRBV5-1 and TRBJ2-1 gives the whole variable domain KAGVTQTPRYLIKTRGQQVTLSCSPISGHRSVSWYQQTPGQGLQFLFEYFSETQRNKGNFPGRFSGRQFSNSRSEMNVSTLELGDSALYLCASSLEGQGAYNEQFFGPGTRLTVL.

This clonotype was detected a few times. This chain connects TRBV20-1 to TRBJ1-5; D may be TRBD1 (5 bases). Germline V gene sequence: CDR1 DFQATT, CDR2 SNEGSKA (reference sequence). The CDR3 contains 14 residues. V dropped 0 bases and J dropped 6 bases, with 12 bases sitting between them. The CDR3 DNA reads as TGCAGTGCTAGAGAGCGGGAGGGGAGTCAGCCCCAGCATTTT. Protein product: CSAREREGSQPQHF.

This clonotype was detected a few times. The chain is built from TRBV4-1 and TRBJ2-7; D is tentatively TRBD1 or TRBD2 (6 bases each). CDR3 length equals 15 residues. CDR1 and CDR2 (germline): MGHRA, YSYEKL. The V end lost 7 bases, the J end lost 2 bases, and 18 bases lay between the germline ends. The CDR3 region is CASNTSPEGAYEQYF. The DNA for the CDR3 is TGCGCCAGCAACACCTCTCCGGAGGGGGCCTACGAGCAGTACTTC.

This clonotype was counted a few times. This chain uses TRBV20-1 with TRBJ2-5; D is unresolved. This CDR3 comprises 13 residues. The V end lost 8 bases, the J end lost 0 bases, and 13 bases lay between the germline ends. The germline V gene encodes CDR1 DFQATT and CDR2 SNEGSKA (reference sequence). The CDR3 reads CSLTQVYQETQYF. CDR3 DNA: TGCAGTCTCACCCAAGTTTACCAAGAGACCCAGTACTTC.

The gene calls are TRBV5-1 and TRBJ2-1; 8 bases line up with TRBD2. This CDR3 has 13 amino acids. V lost 1 base to trimming and J lost 14 bases; unmatched junction nucleotides: 8. Looked up from germline, CDR1 is SGHRS and CDR2 is YFSETQ. Here the CDR3 DNA reads TGCGCCAGCAGCTTGATTCTCCGGGAGGGCAAGTTCTTC. Translation: CASSLILREGKFF. The full variable domain, completed using reference TRBV5-1 and TRBJ2-1, is KAGVTQTPRYLIKTRGQQVTLSCSPISGHRSVSWYQQTPGQGLQFLFEYFSETQRNKGNFPGRFSGRQFSNSRSEMNVSTLELGDSALYLCASSLILREGKFFGPGTRLTVL.

The chain combines TRBV11-3 with TRBJ2-5; D is ambiguous. Germline CDR1 SGHNT, CDR2 YENEEA. V was shortened by 8 bases and J by 4 bases, with 11 bases between the two germline ends. The CDR3 sequence is 12 residues long. CDR3 region: CASGGVGETQYF. CDR3 DNA sequence: TGTGCCAGCGGTGGGGTCGGAGAGACCCAGTACTTC. Full variable domain (rest looked up from reference TRBV11-3 and TRBJ2-5): EAGVVQSPRYKIIEKKQPVAFWCNPISGHNTLYWYLQNLGQGPELLIRYENEEAVDDSQLPKDRFSAERLKGVDSTLKIQPAELGDSAVYLCASGGVGETQYFGPGTRLLVL.

Only a few counts were recorded for this clonotype. J is TRBJ2-2 and V is TRBV6-1, with D unclear. CDR1 MNHNS and CDR2 SASEGT come from the germline V gene. The CDR3 loop spans 15 amino acids. V was clipped by 2 bases and J by 2 bases, with 9 bases between them. CDR3 protein: CASSEFGGNTGELFF. The DNA for the CDR3 is TGTGCCAGCAGTGAATTCGGCGGTAACACCGGGGAGCTGTTTTTT.

This clonotype came up many times. V and J are TRBV12-3 or TRBV12-4 and TRBJ2-5; perhaps TRBD1 as D (6 bases). This CDR3 region has 14 residues. Trimming removed 4 bases at V and 5 bases at J, with 14 bases between. This CDR3 is CASSSNREMETQYF. In DNA, the CDR3 is TGTGCCAGCAGTTCTAACAGGGAGATGGAGACCCAGTACTTC.

The table lists this clonotype with a few counts. The chain carries TRBV20-1 and TRBJ2-5; TRBD2 agrees at 16 bases. Germline V gives CDR1 DFQATT, CDR2 SNEGSKA (reference sequence). This CDR3 has 20 amino acids. V was pared by 5 bases and J by 4 bases, with 19 bases of the junction left unmatched. In nucleotides, the CDR3 is TGCAGTGCTCTCACGGTTCCGGGACTAGCGGGGGGGCCAAGTTCAGAGACCCAGTACTTC. Translation: CSALTVPGLAGGPSSETQYF.

This clonotype has a count of ten or more. The J gene is TRBJ1-2, the V gene TRBV10-3; D perhaps matches TRBD1 (5 bases). The CDR3 runs to 12 residues. Per the germline V gene, CDR1 is ENHRY and CDR2 is SYGVKD. The V end was cut by 11 bases, the J end by 6 bases, with 16 bases between. Here the CDR3 DNA reads TGTGCCTCGGGGGGGTCTTTTGATGGCTACACCTTC. Encoded protein: CASGGSFDGYTF.

This clonotype was picked up many times. The gene calls are TRBV12-3 or TRBV12-4 and TRBJ2-1, with 7 nucleotides matching TRBD1. With 5 bases clipped from V and 7 bases from J, the junction kept 2 bases outside the gene matches. CDR3 length equals 12 residues. CDR3 in amino acids: CASSLRGNEQFF. The CDR3 nucleotides read TGTGCCAGCAGTCTCAGGGGGAATGAGCAGTTCTTC.

This clonotype has just a few counts. The chain's CDR3 is CASSKDEAGGSEAFF. The CDR3 bases are TGCGCCAGCAGCAAGGACGAGGCAGGGGGATCTGAAGCTTTCTTT. The chain is built from TRBV10-2 and TRBJ1-1; TRBD1 matches at 7 bases. Trimming took 6 bases from V and 6 from J; bases not matched to a gene: 13. Germline V gives CDR1 WSHSY, CDR2 SAAADI. This CDR3 has 15 residues.

The genes are TRBV28 and TRBJ2-4, with TRBD1 matching over 10 bases. CDR3 length equals 18 residues. Germline trimming cut 3 bases from V and 1 base from J; bases unmatched to any gene: 9. Germline loops: CDR1 MDHEN, CDR2 SYDVKM. CDR3 sequence reads: CASSFGTGAFSAKNIQYF. The CDR3 DNA reads as TGTGCCAGCAGTTTCGGGACAGGGGCATTCTCCGCCAAAAACATTCAGTACTTC.

A few counts support this clonotype. The chain employs TRBV4-1 and TRBJ1-3; D unclear. This CDR3 has 16 residues. Per germline, CDR1 MGHRA and CDR2 YSYEKL. V shed 1 base and J shed 0 bases, with 10 bases lying between them. This CDR3 is CASSQGAGHSGNTIYF. CDR3 sequence (DNA): TGCGCCAGCAGCCAAGGGGCGGGCCACTCTGGAAACACCATATATTTT.

This sequence joins TRBV20-1 and TRBJ1-6; a weak D match, TRBD1 (5 bases). V was trimmed by 1 base and J by 5 bases, leaving 9 bases between them. Per germline, CDR1 DFQATT and CDR2 SNEGSKA (reference sequence). The CDR3 spans 14 residues. The CDR3 DNA reads TGCAGTGCTAGAGTTGGACAAAATAATTCACCCCTCCACTTT. It is translated as CSARVGQNNSPLHF.

The table lists this clonotype with many counts. The chain uses TRBV12-3 or TRBV12-4 and TRBJ2-5; the D is unclear. The CDR3 runs to 14 residues. Trimming removed 3 bases from V and 5 bases from J, with 13 bases in between. The DNA for the CDR3 is TGTGCCAGCAGTTTCGCCGGAGCACTTGAGACCCAGTACTTC. Its protein product is CASSFAGALETQYF.